This entry describes one T cell receptor (beta chain). V dropped 1 base and J dropped 0; count of bases not matched to a gene: 5. CDR1 is KGHSH and CDR2 is LQKENI in the germline V gene. The CDR3 is 16 amino acids. The sample originates from a study of T cells in Graves' hyperthyroidism and ophthalmopathy. The investigators amplified TCR beta CDR3 regions from RNA transcripts. In the first-round RT-PCR of the TCR CDR3, the HTBI primer set was used. One entry per CDR3 protein results from TCRdb running MiXCR on the multiplex PCR reads. This table holds about 250,000 distinct CDR3 sequences, around 20% found once.

Sample: blood. The sequence was collected from a man aged 25 to 40 with Graves' ophthalmopathy. The gene calls are TRBV18 and TRBJ2-7, with TRBD2 matching over 8 bases. CDR3 protein: CASSPRTSWSSYEQYF. In nucleotides, the CDR3 is TGTGCCAGCTCACCACGGACTAGCTGGAGCTCCTACGAGCAGTACTTC. The full variable domain, rest sourced from reference TRBV18 and TRBJ2-7, is NAGVMQNPRHLVRRRGQEARLRCSPMKGHSHVYWYRQLPEEGLKFMVYLQKENIIDESGMPKERFSAEFPKEGPSILRIQQVVRGDSAAYFCASSPRTSWSSYEQYFGPGTRLTVT.